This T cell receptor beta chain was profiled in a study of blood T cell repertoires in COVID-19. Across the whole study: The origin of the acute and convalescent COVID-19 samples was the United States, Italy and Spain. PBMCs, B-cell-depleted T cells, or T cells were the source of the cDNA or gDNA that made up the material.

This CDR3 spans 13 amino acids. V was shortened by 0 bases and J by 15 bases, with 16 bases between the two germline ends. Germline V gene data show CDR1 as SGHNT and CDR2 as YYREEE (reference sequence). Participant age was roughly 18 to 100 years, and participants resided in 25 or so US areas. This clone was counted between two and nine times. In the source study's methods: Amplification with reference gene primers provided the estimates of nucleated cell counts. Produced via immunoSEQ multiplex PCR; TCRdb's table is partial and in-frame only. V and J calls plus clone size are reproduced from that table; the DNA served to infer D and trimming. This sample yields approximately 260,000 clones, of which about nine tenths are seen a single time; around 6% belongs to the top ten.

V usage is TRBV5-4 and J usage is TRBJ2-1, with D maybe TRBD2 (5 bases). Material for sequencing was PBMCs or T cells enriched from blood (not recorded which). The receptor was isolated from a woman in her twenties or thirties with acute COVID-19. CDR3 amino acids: CASSLAGARAPFF. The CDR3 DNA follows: TGTGCCAGCAGCTTGGCGGGCGCGAGGGCTCCGTTCTTC. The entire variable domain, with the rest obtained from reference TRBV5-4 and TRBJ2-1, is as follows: ETGVTQSPTHLIKTRGQQVTLRCSSQSGHNTVSWYQQALGQGPQFIFQYYREEENGRGNFPPRFSGLQFPNYSSELNVNALELDDSALYLCASSLAGARAPFFGPGTRLTVL.